Each of the 10 T cell receptor beta chains below was sequenced from the same sample in a study of T cell clones after liver transplantation. Profiling relied on immunoSEQ multiplex PCR, and the TCRdb table lists in-frame clones only, not all of them. The data show 7,000 or so clones, 70% seen once. Material: CD8+ T cells from blood, obtained before liver transplant. These receptors all stem from a human donor who received a liver transplant.

This clone was seen more than once but under ten times. The chain combines TRBV11-3 with TRBJ2-1; 9 bases are a match to TRBD2. V was pared by 2 bases and J by 1 base, with 12 bases of the junction left unmatched. This CDR3 region has 19 residues. CDR1 is SGHNT, CDR2 YENEEA, per germline. CDR3 protein: CASSLLGREGPLSYNEQFF. DNA for the CDR3: TGTGCCAGCAGCTTACTTGGGCGGGAGGGGCCGCTATCCTACAATGAGCAGTTCTTC.

V and J are TRBV19 and TRBJ1-1; TRBD1 might be the D (5 bases). V was trimmed by 5 bases and J by 8 bases, leaving 12 bases between them. Germline CDR1 reads LNHDA; CDR2 reads SQIVND (reference sequence). This CDR3 is built from 12 residues. As DNA, the CDR3 is TGTGCCAGTAGTCCGGGACGTGCGGAAGCTTTCTTT. The encoded protein is CASSPGRAEAFF.

V is TRBV5-5 and J is TRBJ1-3, with D unclear. The CDR3 runs 12 residues. The germline V and J ends were trimmed by 5 bases and 4 bases, with 7 bases remaining between them. From germline, CDR1 is SGHKS and CDR2 YYEKEE (reference sequence). CDR3 sequence: CASSSHGNTIYF. In nucleotides, the CDR3 is TGTGCCAGCAGTTCACACGGAAACACCATATATTTT.

This chain connects TRBV19 to TRBJ1-4; D not resolved. The CDR3 runs to 16 residues. Trimming pared 3 bases from V and 5 bases from J, leaving 16 bases between. Looked up from germline, CDR1 is LNHDA and CDR2 is SQIVND (reference sequence). The CDR3 reads CASSIVADYSNEKLFF. The CDR3 nucleotides read TGTGCCAGTAGTATCGTAGCGGACTATTCGAATGAAAAACTGTTTTTT.

This clone was seen a few times. The rearrangement joins TRBV30 to TRBJ2-2; a weak D match, TRBD1 (7 bases). This CDR3 spans 15 amino acids. Trimming stripped 3 bases from V and 2 bases from J, with 13 bases between. The germline V gene encodes CDR1 GTSNPN and CDR2 SVGIG (reference sequence). This chain's CDR3 is CAWSGGQKNTGELFF. CDR3 coding DNA: TGTGCCTGGAGCGGGGGACAGAAAAACACCGGGGAGCTGTTTTTT.

The chain combines TRBV5-5 with TRBJ1-1; D is uncertain. The CDR3 is 13 residues long. Trimming took 4 bases from V and 0 from J, leaving 7 bases between them. Germline-derived CDR1 and CDR2 are SGHKS and YYEKEE (reference sequence). The CDR3 reads CASSLGLNTEAFF. CDR3 DNA sequence: TGTGCCAGCAGCCTGGGATTGAACACTGAAGCTTTCTTT.

This clone is labeled medium-sized. This chain uses TRBV7-9 with TRBJ2-7; D not certain. This CDR3 spans 14 amino acids. Germline-derived CDR1 and CDR2 are SEHNR and FQNEAQ (reference sequence). V was shortened by 3 bases and J by 3 bases, with 12 bases between the two germline ends. In nucleotides, the CDR3 is TGTGCCAGCAGCTTGACGAACACGGGCTACGAGCAGTACTTC. Translation gives CASSLTNTGYEQYF.

This clone is large. This rearrangement joins TRBV28 to TRBJ1-1; no definite D call. Germline-derived CDR1 and CDR2 are MDHEN and SYDVKM. V was pared by 2 bases and J by 2 bases, with 9 bases between. The CDR3 extends over 14 amino acids. CDR3 nucleotide sequence: TGTGCCAGCAGTTTACACCGCCAAAACACTGAAGCTTTCTTT. Protein: CASSLHRQNTEAFF.

This chain uses TRBV7-6 with TRBJ2-2; D unclear. V was shortened by 5 bases and J by 4 bases, with 17 bases between the two germline ends. CDR1 and CDR2 from the germline V gene are SGHVS and FNYEAQ. CDR3 size: 16 residues. CDR3 loop: CASSPRVRYITGELFF. The DNA for the CDR3 is TGTGCCAGCAGCCCCCGGGTTCGTTATATCACCGGGGAGCTGTTTTTT.

This clone occurred a few times. The chain is built from TRBV2 and TRBJ1-1; D gene unclear. Germline CDR1 and CDR2: SNHLY and FYNNEI. This CDR3 is 14 amino acids long. V lost 5 bases and J 1 base, leaving 11 bases between the germline ends. The DNA for the CDR3 is TGTGCCAGCAGTAAAACCACCCGGAACACTGAAGCTTTCTTT. As protein: CASSKTTRNTEAFF.